The 27 T cell receptor beta chains given below trace back to one sample, sequenced in a study of cytomegalovirus exposure and HLA in healthy donors. PCR employed 60 Vbeta and 13 Jbeta primers. The table came from immunoSEQ multiplex PCR; TCRdb's copy has only in-frame clones and leaves some out. This sample carries under 250,000 clones, around 80% of them seen once, and the ten largest clones take around 0.44%. Material: PBMCs. The receptors were gathered from a boy between 5 and 17 years old in good health and CMV-seronegative.

V usage is TRBV29-1 and J usage is TRBJ2-3, with a tentative D call TRBD2 (5 bases). Trimming removed 4 bases at V and 4 bases at J, with 6 bases between. CDR1 is SQVTM, CDR2 ANQGSEA, per germline. This CDR3 spans 11 amino acids. In DNA form, the CDR3 reads TGCAGCGTTGCCGGGGCAGATACGCAGTATTTT. This codes for CSVAGADTQYF.

A remark on this clone: Other DNA sequences in the sample encode the same CDR3. J is TRBJ1-1 and V is TRBV7-3; D is perhaps TRBD1 (5 bases). Deletions cut 5 bases from V and 1 base from J, with 8 bases between. The CDR3 consists of 13 residues. Germline-derived CDR1 and CDR2 are SGHTA and FQGTGA. The CDR3 coding sequence is TGTGCCAGCAGCCCCGGGGGGAACACTGAAGCTTTCTTT. The encoded protein is CASSPGGNTEAFF. Complete variable domain (other parts from reference TRBV7-3 and TRBJ1-1): GAGVSQTPSNKVTEKGKYVELRCDPISGHTALYWYRQSLGQGPEFLIYFQGTGAADDSGLPNDRFFAVRPEGSVSTLKIQRTERGDSAVYLCASSPGGNTEAFFGQGTRLTVV.

The V and J genes are TRBV5-8 and TRBJ2-3; 9 bases match TRBD2. Per the germline V gene, CDR1 is SGHTS and CDR2 is YDEGEE. The CDR3 loop spans 15 amino acids. The V segment lost 5 bases and the J segment 3 bases; nucleotides outside the gene matches: 7. The CDR3 reads CASRYRRGGTDTQYF. Written as DNA, the CDR3 is TGTGCCAGCAGATATCGGCGGGGGGGGACAGATACGCAGTATTTT.

The V and J genes are TRBV5-4 and TRBJ2-7; D possibly corresponds to TRBD2 (5 bases). Per the germline V gene, CDR1 is SGHNT and CDR2 is YYREEE (reference sequence). Trimming stripped 4 bases from V and 6 bases from J, with 20 bases between. The CDR3 sequence is 15 residues long. DNA of the CDR3: TGTGCCAGCAGCGCAGGCGGATCGGGGTTCCGCGAGCAGTACTTC. The encoded protein is CASSAGGSGFREQYF.

This chain links TRBV30 with TRBJ1-2; D possibly corresponds to TRBD1 (5 bases). Germline V gene lookup returns CDR1 GTSNPN and CDR2 SVGIG (reference sequence). CDR3 length: 15 residues. The V and J ends lost 2 bases and 7 bases respectively, with 20 bases between them. CDR3 in amino acids: CAWSRAGGGVGGYTF. The CDR3, as DNA: TGTGCCTGGAGTAGGGCGGGGGGAGGTGTCGGTGGCTACACCTTC. Full variable domain (remainder filled in from reference TRBV30 and TRBJ1-2): SQTIHQWPATLVQPVGSPLSLECTVEGTSNPNLYWYRQAAGRGLQLLFYSVGIGQISSEVPQNLSASRPQDRQFILSSKKLLLSDSGFYLCAWSRAGGGVGGYTFGSGTRLTVV.

The chain employs TRBV11-3 and TRBJ2-7; 10 positions agree with TRBD1. CDR1 SGHNT and CDR2 YENEEA come from the germline V gene. J gave up 5 bases and V 2 bases, and 3 bases lay outside the gene matches. This CDR3 comprises 14 residues. The CDR3 DNA reads as TGTGCCAGCAGCTTAAGGGACAGGGGCCACGAGCAGTACTTC. Translated: CASSLRDRGHEQYF.

This rearrangement joins TRBV7-9 to TRBJ2-7, with 7 bases fitting TRBD2. Germline lookup yields CDR1 SEHNR and CDR2 FQNEAQ (reference sequence). The CDR3 has 17 residues. Unmatched junction bases numbered 10, after V lost 1 base and J lost 1 base. The CDR3 protein is CASSLGETSLGSYEQYF. As DNA, the CDR3 is TGTGCCAGCAGCTTAGGGGAGACTAGCTTGGGTTCCTACGAGCAGTACTTC.

This clone was seen a handful of times. This chain joins TRBV11-2 and TRBJ2-7, with 8 bases fitting TRBD1. Germline V gives CDR1 SGHAT, CDR2 FQNNGV. Trimming removed 5 bases from V and 2 bases from J; junction bases left unmatched: 8. This CDR3 comprises 15 residues. The DNA of the CDR3 is TGTGCCAGCAGCCTTCAGGGGGCGCTCCCCTACGAGCAGTACTTC. Translated: CASSLQGALPYEQYF.

The genes are TRBV6-5 and TRBJ2-3, with TRBD1 identical over 11 bases. Germline CDR1 is MNHEY and CDR2 is SVGAGI. The CDR3 contains 13 residues. Trimming removed 6 bases from V and 7 bases from J; junction bases left unmatched: 3. The CDR3 DNA reads as TGTGCCAGCAGGGGACAGGGGGTATATACGCAGTATTTT. As protein: CASRGQGVYTQYF.

This clone was seen a few times. The J gene is TRBJ2-7, the V gene TRBV11-3; 11 bases are shared with TRBD2. The CDR3 runs to 16 residues. With 5 bases clipped from V and 0 bases from J, the junction kept 6 bases outside the gene matches. Germline V lookup: CDR1 SGHNT, CDR2 YENEEA. CDR3 DNA: TGTGCCAGCAGCAGGGGACTAGCGGATAACTCCTACGAGCAGTACTTC. Translating it yields CASSRGLADNSYEQYF.

This rearrangement joins TRBV10-1 to TRBJ2-7, with D possibly being TRBD1 (8 bases). Germline CDR1 is WNHNN and CDR2 is SYGVQD (reference sequence). This CDR3 is built from 15 residues. V lost 5 bases and J lost 3, with 17 bases in between. This CDR3 reads CASSSGDRSLYEQYF. The CDR3 coding sequence is TGCGCCAGCAGTAGCGGGGACAGGTCCCTCTACGAGCAGTACTTC.

The gene calls are TRBV5-1 and TRBJ2-2; weak D call: TRBD2 (6 bases). The V and J ends lost 3 bases and 6 bases respectively, with 21 bases between them. Per germline, CDR1 SGHRS and CDR2 YFSETQ. This CDR3 has 17 residues. In nucleotides, the CDR3 is TGCGCCAGCAGCTGGGCCCTTAGGGACTCGAGGGCCGGGGAGCTGTTTTTT. It codes for CASSWALRDSRAGELFF.

V gene TRBV7-9 combines with J gene TRBJ2-2, with a weak D call TRBD1 (6 bases). Looked up from germline, CDR1 is SEHNR and CDR2 is FQNEAQ (reference sequence). The CDR3 is made up of 13 amino acids. The ends were cut back, 5 bases at V and 5 bases at J, with 9 bases in the middle. The CDR3 reads CASSRTGTGELFF. In nucleotides, the CDR3 is TGTGCCAGCAGCCGTACAGGGACCGGGGAGCTGTTTTTT. The complete variable domain, with remaining parts taken from reference TRBV7-9 and TRBJ2-2, reads DTGVSQNPRHKITKRGQNVTFRCDPISEHNRLYWYRQTLGQGPEFLTYFQNEAQLEKSRLLSDRFSAERPKGSFSTLEIQRTEQGDSAMYLCASSRTGTGELFFGEGSRLTVL.

In its sample, this clone was seen once. V is TRBV7-9 and J is TRBJ2-7; D is ambiguous. The CDR3 sequence is 15 residues long. With 8 bases removed from V and 0 bases from J, the gap between germline ends came to 17 bases. The germline CDR1 and CDR2 sequences are SEHNR and FQNEAQ (reference sequence). The CDR3 sequence: CASLPIHMISYEQYF. The CDR3 DNA sequence: TGTGCCAGCCTTCCCATCCACATGATCTCCTACGAGCAGTACTTC. Full variable domain (rest looked up from reference TRBV7-9 and TRBJ2-7): DTGVSQNPRHKITKRGQNVTFRCDPISEHNRLYWYRQTLGQGPEFLTYFQNEAQLEKSRLLSDRFSAERPKGSFSTLEIQRTEQGDSAMYLCASLPIHMISYEQYFGPGTRLTVT.

The chain uses TRBV6-5 and TRBJ1-2, with D possibly matching TRBD1 (6 bases). Trimming shortened V by 5 bases and J by 7 bases, and 17 bases separated the two germline ends. The CDR3 has 14 amino acids. Germline V lookup: CDR1 MNHEY, CDR2 SVGAGI. CDR3 protein: CASSLTGHGGGYTF. As DNA, the CDR3 is TGTGCCAGCAGTCTGACAGGCCATGGTGGTGGCTACACCTTC.

This chain connects TRBV11-2 to TRBJ2-7; TRBD2 agrees at 8 bases. Germline V gene data show CDR1 as SGHAT and CDR2 as FQNNGV. The J segment lost 7 bases and the V segment lost 7 bases, leaving 18 bases of the junction unmatched. CDR3 length: 16 residues. The CDR3 nucleotides are TGTGCCAGCACCCCACGGTCCGGTGGACTAGCTCGAGAGCAGTACTTC. Protein sequence: CASTPRSGGLAREQYF.

V and J are TRBV30 and TRBJ1-6; D may be TRBD1 (6 bases). Germline V gene data show CDR1 as GTSNPN and CDR2 as SVGIG (reference sequence). The CDR3 extends over 14 amino acids. The V gene lost 2 bases and the J gene lost 9 bases, with 14 bases spanning the gap. DNA of the CDR3: TGTGCCTGGAGTCCCCTCGTGGGGGCTTCACCCCTCCACTTT. Its translation is CAWSPLVGASPLHF.

V usage is TRBV30 and J usage is TRBJ2-3; D call uncertain. The V end lost 4 bases, the J end lost 2 bases, and 16 bases lay between the germline ends. Germline lookup yields CDR1 GTSNPN and CDR2 SVGIG (reference sequence). This CDR3 region has 15 residues. CDR3 sequence: CAWIARRGYTDTQYF. The CDR3 region has the DNA TGTGCCTGGATCGCGCGGAGAGGTTACACAGATACGCAGTATTTT.

The V call is TRBV2, the J call TRBJ2-5, with 8 bases lining up with TRBD2. The CDR3 is 17 amino acids. The V segment lost 2 bases and the J segment 3 bases; nucleotides outside the gene matches: 11. Germline assignment: CDR1 SNHLY and CDR2 FYNNEI. The CDR3 DNA reads as TGTGCCAGCAGTGAATTTGGATGGGGGACTAGGGAAGAGACCCAGTACTTC. This codes for CASSEFGWGTREETQYF. The whole variable domain, remainder taken from reference TRBV2 and TRBJ2-5, is EPEVTQTPSHQVTQMGQEVILRCVPISNHLYFYWYRQILGQKVEFLVSFYNNEISEKSEIFDDQFSVERPDGSNFTLKIRSTKLEDSAMYFCASSEFGWGTREETQYFGPGTRLLVL.

J is TRBJ1-1 and V is TRBV5-1; a possible D gene is TRBD1 (5 bases). The CDR3 runs 15 residues. Germline V lookup: CDR1 SGHRS, CDR2 YFSETQ. Trimming left V 4 bases short and J 3 bases short, with 16 bases between. CDR3 DNA sequence: TGCGCCAGCAGCGCGACCGGAGGGGCGTACACTGAAGCTTTCTTT. Its protein product is CASSATGGAYTEAFF.

The chain has TRBV5-4 and TRBJ2-1, with 8 bases aligning to TRBD2. V was pared by 4 bases and J by 5 bases, with 8 bases of the junction left unmatched. Germline lookup yields CDR1 SGHNT and CDR2 YYREEE (reference sequence). This CDR3 spans 15 amino acids. In nucleotides, the CDR3 is TGTGCCAGCAGCGCCGCCGGGGGGGCCCACAATGAGCAGTTCTTC. Its protein product is CASSAAGGAHNEQFF.

The chain joins TRBV29-1 to TRBJ2-5, with 11 positions matching TRBD1. The assigned J gene may be wrong: the sequence end matches TRBJ2-7 better. The germline CDR1 and CDR2 sequences are SQVTM and ANQGSEA. The CDR3 spans 13 residues. CDR3 amino acids: CSFRGTGGYEQYF. The DNA for the CDR3 is TGCAGCTTCAGAGGGACAGGGGGCTACGAGCAGTACTTC.

The chain has TRBV2 and TRBJ2-3; 10 bases match TRBD1. The CDR3 is 14 amino acids. Unmatched junction bases numbered 7, after V lost 10 bases and J lost 3 bases. Germline assignment: CDR1 SNHLY and CDR2 FYNNEI. DNA of the CDR3: TGTGCCAACGTCCGGGACAGGGGAACAGATACGCAGTATTTT. This translates into CANVRDRGTDTQYF. The full variable domain, in which reference TRBV2 and TRBJ2-3 provide the parts outside the CDR3, is EPEVTQTPSHQVTQMGQEVILRCVPISNHLYFYWYRQILGQKVEFLVSFYNNEISEKSEIFDDQFSVERPDGSNFTLKIRSTKLEDSAMYFCANVRDRGTDTQYFGPGTRLTVL.

J is TRBJ2-3 and V is TRBV7-9, with 10 bases matching TRBD2. CDR3 length: 17 residues. CDR1 is SEHNR and CDR2 is FQNEAQ in the germline V gene (reference sequence). J gave up 3 bases and V 1 base, and 7 bases lay outside the gene matches. The CDR3, as DNA: TGTGCCAGCAGCTTAGGCCAAAGCGGGAGGGGGACAGATACGCAGTATTTT. The encoded protein is CASSLGQSGRGTDTQYF.

J is TRBJ2-1 and V is TRBV5-6; TRBD1 matches 9 bases. The germline CDR1 and CDR2 sequences are SGHDT and YYEEEE. CDR3 size: 16 residues. J lost 7 bases, V lost 4 bases, and 12 bases had no gene match. In nucleotides, the CDR3 is TGTGCCAGCAGCCGTATCCCGGGACAGGGCACAAATGAGCAGTTCTTC. Translated: CASSRIPGQGTNEQFF.

This clone was observed once. The chain employs TRBV4-2 and TRBJ2-2; TRBD2 aligns across 11 bases. Germline CDR1 LGHNA, CDR2 YNFKEQ. V shed 4 bases, J shed 1 base, and the junction held 2 bases outside the gene matches. The CDR3 covers 16 residues. The CDR3 reads CASSRGLAVNTGELFF. For the CDR3, the DNA is TGTGCCAGCAGCCGGGGACTAGCGGTGAACACCGGGGAGCTGTTTTTT.

Only one count was recorded for this clone. The V and J genes are TRBV2 and TRBJ2-1, with D perhaps TRBD2 (6 bases). Trimming pared 1 base from V and 8 bases from J, leaving 18 bases between. The CDR3 runs to 16 residues. Looked up from germline, CDR1 is SNHLY and CDR2 is FYNNEI. Here the CDR3 DNA reads TGTGCCAGCAGTGAAGAGGTAGGCGGGATTATGGATGAGCAGTTCTTC. Translated, it gives CASSEEVGGIMDEQFF.